This record covers a single T cell receptor (beta chain). In this sample, this clone turned up many times. The specificity of this receptor is unknown. The read ends 3 residues shy of where the CDR3 ends; the end is completed using the germline J gene. Standard criteria, namely reduction of serum IgG, IgA and/or IgM below the normal range together with specific antibody deficiency, were applied for the diagnosis of CVID. There were about 43 subjects in the CVID group (approximately 15 female and around 29 male), ranging in age from about 9 to 65 years, with a mean age of roughly 39. Most CVID patients and most healthy controls were of Caucasian heritage. At the time of study participation, every CVID subject had been on replacement immunoglobulin therapy for at least one year. When blood was collected, none of the CVID subjects were ill or on immunomodulatory or immunosuppressive medication. Heparinized peripheral whole blood samples of roughly 5 to 8 ml were obtained from each donor. TCRbeta CDR3 repertoires were sequenced from genomic DNA of adults with common variable immune deficiency (CVID) and healthy adult controls. Diluted blood was subjected to density centrifugation over Hypaque 1077 or Ficoll-Paque for isolation of peripheral blood mononuclear cells. Genomic DNA was obtained from unsorted mononuclear cells through either Qiagen column purification or a centrifugation-based method.

This sample was included in a study of T cell clonality in common variable immunodeficiency (dated by TCRdb to about 2015). The paper as a whole reports these results and caveats: Compared with healthy controls, CVID subjects showed increased TCRbeta clonality (t-test p = 0.018), a feature most characteristic of about a third of subjects. According to the authors, figuring out what caused the increased clonality in CVID would require sequencing the repertoires of T cell subpopulations. Even though DNA input was equal, the average per sample came to some 82,000 unique sequences for controls compared with 25,000 to 35,000 for CVID samples. CVID subjects shared fewer TCRbeta clones with each other than healthy controls did (p < 0.0001). CVID TCRbeta sequences reportedly showed fewer deletions and N-nucleotide insertions and lacked highly modified clones with 13 or more V deletions. Correlations between repertoire features and clinical complications were limited by patient heterogeneity within the CVID cohort.

For sequencing, equivalent amounts of genomic DNA were input from CVID and control samples. For every sample, a 60 bp segment covering the rearranged TCRbeta CDR3 region was amplified and then sequenced. TCRbeta amplification used the immunoSEQ assay, a bias-corrected multiplex PCR with high-throughput sequencing. Per the authors' processing: Each unique nucleotide sequence was treated as a clone and annotated with V, D and J genes, copy number and frequency. Sequences were labeled productive if in frame, and non-productive if out of frame or containing stop codons. Clonality was calculated from Shannon's entropy as previously described. Mean CDR3 Kyte-Doolittle hydropathy was derived from the predicted amino acid sequences of productive clones. Scaled V gene usage was hierarchically clustered using Manhattan distance and complete linkage with the R hclust function. Clone sharing by CDR3 amino acid sequence was assessed by resampling 12 repertoires per group over 100 rounds. The repertoires were searched for about 70 published EBV-specific and about 250 published CMV-specific TCRbeta sequences. After a couple of CVID samples that produced fewer than 10,000 sequences were dropped from the analysis, 45 or so CVID repertoires remained. Sourced from immuneACCESS, this table was stored by TCRdb with only in-frame sequences that have V and J called. A share of the clones is absent; for the studies checked, an unresolved V gene accounts for under half, and the remainder has no known explanation. V and J calls and clone size come straight from that table; D and trimming were deduced from the DNA. Listed for this sample are 25,000 to 30,000 clones, none observed only a single time. Clones ranked in the top ten supply 24% of the sample.

From the cysteine up to the phenylalanine, the CDR3 has a length of 14 residues. Sequencing covers 33 bases of the CDR3, shown here with the frame starting at base 1. Reading the germline V gene (reference sequence) gives CDR1 SEHNR and CDR2 FQNEAQ. Trimming leaves V shorter by 5 bases and J shorter by 5 bases, with the junction holding 3 bases beyond the gene matches. The rearranged chain carries TRBV7-9 and TRBJ2-3; TRBD2 fits 11 bases in the junction. Source material: peripheral blood mononuclear cells. This sequence was found in a human donor with common variable immunodeficiency. The CDR3 region reads CASSPGLAGDTQYF. The part of the CDR3 DNA that was read is TGTGCCAGCAGCCCCGGACTAGCGGGAGATACG.